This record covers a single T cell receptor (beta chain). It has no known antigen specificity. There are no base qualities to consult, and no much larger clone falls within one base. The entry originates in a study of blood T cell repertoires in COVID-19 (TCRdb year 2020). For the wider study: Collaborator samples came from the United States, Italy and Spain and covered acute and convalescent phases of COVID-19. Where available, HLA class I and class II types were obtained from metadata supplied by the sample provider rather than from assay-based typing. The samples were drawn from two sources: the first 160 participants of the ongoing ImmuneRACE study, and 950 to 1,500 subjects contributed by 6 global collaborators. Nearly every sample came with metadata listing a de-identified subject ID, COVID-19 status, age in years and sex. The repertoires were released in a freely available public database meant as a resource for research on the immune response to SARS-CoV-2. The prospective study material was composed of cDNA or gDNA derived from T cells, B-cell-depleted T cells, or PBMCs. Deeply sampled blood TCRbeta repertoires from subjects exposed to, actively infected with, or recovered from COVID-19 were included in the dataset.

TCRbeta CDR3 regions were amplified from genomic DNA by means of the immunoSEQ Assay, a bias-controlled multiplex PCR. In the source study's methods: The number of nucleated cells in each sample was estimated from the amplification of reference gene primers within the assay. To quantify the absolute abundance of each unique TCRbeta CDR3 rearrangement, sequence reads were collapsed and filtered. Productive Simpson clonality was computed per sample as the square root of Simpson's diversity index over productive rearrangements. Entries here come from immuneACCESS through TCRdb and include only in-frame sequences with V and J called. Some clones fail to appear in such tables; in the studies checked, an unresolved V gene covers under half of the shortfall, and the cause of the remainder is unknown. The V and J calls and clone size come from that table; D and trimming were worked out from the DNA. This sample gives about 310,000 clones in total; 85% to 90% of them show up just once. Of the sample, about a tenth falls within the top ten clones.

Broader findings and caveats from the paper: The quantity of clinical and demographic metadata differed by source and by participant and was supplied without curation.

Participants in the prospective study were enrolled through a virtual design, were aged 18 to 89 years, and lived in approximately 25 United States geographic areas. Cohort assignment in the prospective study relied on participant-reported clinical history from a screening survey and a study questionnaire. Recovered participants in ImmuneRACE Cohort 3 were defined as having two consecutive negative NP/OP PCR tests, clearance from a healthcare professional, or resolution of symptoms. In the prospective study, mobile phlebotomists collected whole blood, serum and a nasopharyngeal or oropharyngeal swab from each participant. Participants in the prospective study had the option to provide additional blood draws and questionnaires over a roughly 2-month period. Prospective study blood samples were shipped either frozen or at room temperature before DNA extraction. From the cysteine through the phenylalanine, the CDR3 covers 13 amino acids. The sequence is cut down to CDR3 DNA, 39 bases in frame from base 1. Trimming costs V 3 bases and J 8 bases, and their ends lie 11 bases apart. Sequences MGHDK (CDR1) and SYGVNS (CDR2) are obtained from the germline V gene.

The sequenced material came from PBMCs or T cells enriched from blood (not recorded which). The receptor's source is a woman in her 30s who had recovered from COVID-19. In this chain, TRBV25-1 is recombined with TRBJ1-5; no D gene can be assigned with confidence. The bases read TGTGCCAGCAGTGAGAGGGCATCGGAGCCCCAGCATTTT. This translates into CASSERASEPQHF. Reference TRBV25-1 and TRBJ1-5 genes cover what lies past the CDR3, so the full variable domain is EADIYQTPRYLVIGTGKKITLECSQTMGHDKMYWYQQDPGMELHLIHYSYGVNSTEKGDLSSESTVSRIRTEHFPLTLESARPSHTSQYLCASSERASEPQHFGDGTRLSIL.